The 5 T cell receptor beta chains given below trace back to one sample, sequenced in a study of CD8 T cells in ankylosing spondylitis. Study-level points and caveats: Seemingly characteristic of ankylosing spondylitis blood was a TCR beta motif consisting of fewer than 10 highly homologous variants.

These receptors lack a known antigen. TCRdb reprocessed the 5' RACE reads via MiXCR and lists one record per CDR3 protein. Of some 800,000 distinct CDR3 sequences in the sample, approximately 12% were seen once. The sequenced sample was blood, either unsorted or a sorted T cell fraction (not recorded which). These receptors were obtained from a male donor with ankylosing spondylitis.

A few counts support this clonotype. The chain employs TRBV6-5 and TRBJ1-6; 8 bases align to TRBD1. The V gene end was trimmed by 0 bases and the J gene end by 0 bases; junction bases not matched to a gene: 4. Germline CDR1 is MNHEY and CDR2 is SVGAGI. The CDR3 loop spans 18 amino acids. The CDR3 DNA reads TGTGCCAGCAGTTACTCGCGGACAGGGAGCTCCTATAATTCACCCCTCCACTTT. This encodes CASSYSRTGSSYNSPLHF.

This clonotype was picked up many times. J is TRBJ2-3 and V is TRBV30; D is uncertain. The length of the CDR3 is 11 residues. Germline CDR1 GTSNPN, CDR2 SVGIG (reference sequence). V lost 3 bases, J lost 8 bases, and 9 bases lay in between. The CDR3 DNA is TGTGCCTGGAGCGGAAGTAGTACGCAGTATTTT. Translation gives CAWSGSSTQYF.

The genes are TRBV15 and TRBJ1-1; perhaps TRBD1 as D (6 bases). Trimming took 5 bases from V and 10 from J, leaving 14 bases between them. The germline V gene has CDR1 LNHNV and CDR2 YYDKDF (reference sequence). CDR3 length: 12 amino acids. The CDR3 spells CATSVEGGPAFF. As DNA, the CDR3 is TGTGCCACCAGCGTAGAAGGGGGGCCAGCTTTCTTT.

J is TRBJ2-7 and V is TRBV11-2, with TRBD2 matching 11 bases. CDR1 is SGHAT, CDR2 FQNNGV, per germline. This CDR3 contains 17 residues. The trim removed 5 bases at V and 3 bases at J, leaving 12 bases unmatched. The CDR3 here is CASSRRTSGSGDYEQYF. The DNA for the CDR3 is TGTGCCAGCAGCCGCCGGACTAGCGGGTCTGGGGACTACGAGCAGTACTTC.

The chain has TRBV12-3 or TRBV12-4 and TRBJ1-2; no clear D. V was shortened by 1 base and J by 4 bases, with 13 bases between the two germline ends. The CDR3 consists of 15 residues. This CDR3 is CASSLGELRGYGYTF. The CDR3 coding sequence is TGTGCCAGCAGTTTAGGGGAACTCAGAGGCTATGGCTACACCTTC.